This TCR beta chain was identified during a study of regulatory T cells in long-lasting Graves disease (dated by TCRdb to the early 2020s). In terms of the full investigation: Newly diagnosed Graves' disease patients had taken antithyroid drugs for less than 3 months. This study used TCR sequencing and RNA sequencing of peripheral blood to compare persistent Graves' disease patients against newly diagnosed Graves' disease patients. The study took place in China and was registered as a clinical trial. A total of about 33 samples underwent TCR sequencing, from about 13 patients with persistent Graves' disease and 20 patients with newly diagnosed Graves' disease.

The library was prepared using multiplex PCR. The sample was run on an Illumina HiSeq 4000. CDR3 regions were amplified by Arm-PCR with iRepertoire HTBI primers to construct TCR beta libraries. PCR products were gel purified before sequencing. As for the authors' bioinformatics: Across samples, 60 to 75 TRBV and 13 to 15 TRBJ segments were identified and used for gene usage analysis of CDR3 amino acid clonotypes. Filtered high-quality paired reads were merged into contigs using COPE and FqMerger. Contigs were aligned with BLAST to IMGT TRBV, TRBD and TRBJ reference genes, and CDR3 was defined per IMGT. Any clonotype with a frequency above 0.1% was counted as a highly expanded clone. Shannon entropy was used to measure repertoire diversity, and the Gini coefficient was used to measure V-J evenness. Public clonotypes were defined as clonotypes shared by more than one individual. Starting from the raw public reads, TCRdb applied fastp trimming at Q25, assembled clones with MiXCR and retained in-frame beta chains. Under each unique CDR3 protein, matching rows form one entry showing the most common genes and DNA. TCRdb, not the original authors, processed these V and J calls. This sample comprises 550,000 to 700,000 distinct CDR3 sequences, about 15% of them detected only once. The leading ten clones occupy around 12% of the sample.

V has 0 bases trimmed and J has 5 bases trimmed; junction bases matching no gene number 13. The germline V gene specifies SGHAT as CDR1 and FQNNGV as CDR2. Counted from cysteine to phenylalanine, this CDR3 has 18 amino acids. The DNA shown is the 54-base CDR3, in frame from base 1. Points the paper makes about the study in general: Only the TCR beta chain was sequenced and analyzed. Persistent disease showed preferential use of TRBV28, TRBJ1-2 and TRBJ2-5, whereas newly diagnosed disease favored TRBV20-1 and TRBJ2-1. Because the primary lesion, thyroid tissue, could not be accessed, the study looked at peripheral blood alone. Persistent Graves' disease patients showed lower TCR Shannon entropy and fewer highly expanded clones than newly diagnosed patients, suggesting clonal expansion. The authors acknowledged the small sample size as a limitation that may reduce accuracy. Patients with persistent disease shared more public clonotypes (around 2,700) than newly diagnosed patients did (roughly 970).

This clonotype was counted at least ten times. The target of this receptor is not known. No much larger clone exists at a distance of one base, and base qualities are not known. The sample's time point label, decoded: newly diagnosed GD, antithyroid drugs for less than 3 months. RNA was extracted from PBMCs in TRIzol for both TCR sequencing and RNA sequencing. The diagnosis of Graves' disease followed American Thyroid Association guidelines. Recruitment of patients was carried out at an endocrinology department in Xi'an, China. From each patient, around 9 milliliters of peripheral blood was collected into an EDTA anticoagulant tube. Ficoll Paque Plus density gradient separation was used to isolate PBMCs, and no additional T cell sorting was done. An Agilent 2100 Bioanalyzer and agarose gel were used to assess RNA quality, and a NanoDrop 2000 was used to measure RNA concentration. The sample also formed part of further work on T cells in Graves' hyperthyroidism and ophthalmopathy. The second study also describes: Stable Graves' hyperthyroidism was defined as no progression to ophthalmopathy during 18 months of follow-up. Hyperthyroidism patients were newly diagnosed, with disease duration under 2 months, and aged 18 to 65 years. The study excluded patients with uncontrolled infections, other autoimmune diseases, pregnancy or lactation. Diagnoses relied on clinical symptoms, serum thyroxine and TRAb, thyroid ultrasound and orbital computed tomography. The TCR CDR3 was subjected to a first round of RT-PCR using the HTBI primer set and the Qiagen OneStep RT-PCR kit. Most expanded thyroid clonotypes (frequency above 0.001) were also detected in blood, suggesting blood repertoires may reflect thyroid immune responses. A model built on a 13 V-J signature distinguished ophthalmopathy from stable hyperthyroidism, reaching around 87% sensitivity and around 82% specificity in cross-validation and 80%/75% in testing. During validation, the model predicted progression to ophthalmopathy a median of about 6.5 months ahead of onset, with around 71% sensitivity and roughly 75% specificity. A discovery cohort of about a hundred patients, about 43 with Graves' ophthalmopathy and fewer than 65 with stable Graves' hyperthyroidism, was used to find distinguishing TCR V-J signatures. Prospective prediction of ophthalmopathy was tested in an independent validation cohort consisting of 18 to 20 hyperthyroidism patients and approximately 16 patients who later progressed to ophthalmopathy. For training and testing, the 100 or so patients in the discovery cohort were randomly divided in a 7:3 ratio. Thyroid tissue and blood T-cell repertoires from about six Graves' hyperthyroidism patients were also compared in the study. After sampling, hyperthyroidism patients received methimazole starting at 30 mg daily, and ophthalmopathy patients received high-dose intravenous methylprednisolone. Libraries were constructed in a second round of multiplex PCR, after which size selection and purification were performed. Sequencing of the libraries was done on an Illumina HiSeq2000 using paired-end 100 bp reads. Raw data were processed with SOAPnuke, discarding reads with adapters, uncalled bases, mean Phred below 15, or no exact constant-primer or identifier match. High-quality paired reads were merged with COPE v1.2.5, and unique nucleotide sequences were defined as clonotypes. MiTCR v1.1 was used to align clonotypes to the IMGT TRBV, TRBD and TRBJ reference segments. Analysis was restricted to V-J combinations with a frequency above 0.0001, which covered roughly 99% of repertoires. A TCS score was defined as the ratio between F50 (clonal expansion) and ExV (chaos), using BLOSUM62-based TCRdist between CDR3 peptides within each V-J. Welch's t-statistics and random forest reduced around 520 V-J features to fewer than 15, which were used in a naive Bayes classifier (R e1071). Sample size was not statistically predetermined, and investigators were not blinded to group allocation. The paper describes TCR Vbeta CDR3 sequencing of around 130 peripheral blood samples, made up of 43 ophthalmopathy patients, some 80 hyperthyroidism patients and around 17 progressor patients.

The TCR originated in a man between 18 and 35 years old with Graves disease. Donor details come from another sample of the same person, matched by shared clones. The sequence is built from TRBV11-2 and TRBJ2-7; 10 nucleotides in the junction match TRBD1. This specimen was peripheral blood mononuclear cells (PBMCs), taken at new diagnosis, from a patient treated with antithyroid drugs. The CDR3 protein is CASSLEGQGPSYVHEQYF. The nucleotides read TGTGCCAGCAGCTTAGAGGGACAGGGGCCTAGTTATGTCCACGAGCAGTACTTC.